One and the same sample provided the 17 T cell receptor beta chains below, sequenced in a study of PD-L1 blockade in urothelial cancer. The protocol was immunoSEQ multiplex PCR, while the TCRdb copy is restricted to in-frame clones and leaves out a portion. The sample includes fewer than 90,000 clones, under 95% of them seen just once. Time point: peripheral blood 6 weeks after treatment start. The input for sequencing was PBMCs, taken around atezolizumab (anti-PD-L1) treatment. These receptors all stem from a woman of 80 years or more with urothelial cancer.

The rearrangement uses TRBV6-1 and TRBJ1-3, with D uncertain. Germline V lookup: CDR1 MNHNS, CDR2 SASEGT. CDR3 size: 13 residues. Between the trimmed V and J ends, which lost 4 bases and 3 bases, there was a span of 7 bases. The CDR3 loop is CASSGQNGNTIYF. The CDR3 DNA sequence: TGTGCCAGCAGTGGGCAGAATGGAAACACCATATATTTT.

The chain has TRBV7-3 and TRBJ2-3; 10 nucleotides agree with TRBD2. The CDR3 spans 18 residues. J gave up 2 bases and V 4 bases, and 12 bases lay outside the gene matches. In germline, CDR1 is SGHTA, CDR2 FQGTGA. CDR3 nucleotides: TGTGCCAGCAGCTCTTACTACCGGACTAGCGGATACACAGATACGCAGTATTTT. It translates to CASSSYYRTSGYTDTQYF. Full variable domain (outside the CDR3, taken from reference TRBV7-3 and TRBJ2-3): GAGVSQTPSNKVTEKGKYVELRCDPISGHTALYWYRQSLGQGPEFLIYFQGTGAADDSGLPNDRFFAVRPEGSVSTLKIQRTERGDSAVYLCASSSYYRTSGYTDTQYFGPGTRLTVL.

The chain is built from TRBV18 and TRBJ2-1; D is uncertain. The V and J ends lost 3 bases and 8 bases respectively, with 11 bases between them. CDR1 KGHSH and CDR2 LQKENI come from the germline V gene. This CDR3 comprises 13 residues. The CDR3 DNA is TGTGCCAGCTCACCGCCGCTGACTGATGAGCAGTTCTTC. Translation: CASSPPLTDEQFF.

The table lists this clone with a count of one. The chain links TRBV28 to TRBJ1-2, with 8 bases aligning to TRBD1. Germline values: CDR1 MDHEN, CDR2 SYDVKM. The CDR3 contains 14 residues. Trimming took 3 bases from V and 2 from J; bases not matched to a gene: 2. The chain's CDR3 is CASSFTGGNYGYTF. CDR3 DNA: TGTGCCAGCAGTTTTACAGGGGGGAACTATGGCTACACCTTC.

The V gene is TRBV7-9, the J gene TRBJ1-1; D ambiguous. The ends were cut back, 5 bases at V and 0 bases at J, with 13 bases in the middle. The CDR3 is made up of 15 amino acids. Germline V gene sequence: CDR1 SEHNR, CDR2 FQNEAQ (reference sequence). The CDR3: CASSPIAGLNTEAFF. Here the CDR3 DNA reads TGTGCCAGCAGCCCCATTGCGGGGTTGAACACTGAAGCTTTCTTT.

This clone was observed once. This rearrangement joins TRBV18 to TRBJ2-1; 8 nucleotides line up with TRBD2. Germline CDR1 KGHSH, CDR2 LQKENI. Losses at the gene ends were 3 bases for V and 9 bases for J; bases not matched to a gene: 10. The CDR3 is 15 amino acids. The CDR3 region has the DNA TGTGCCAGCTCACCGACTAGCGACCCCTTTAGTGAGCAGTTCTTC. This gives the protein CASSPTSDPFSEQFF.

The CDR3 coding sequence is TGTGCCAGCAGCACGTGGGACAGAAGGGAGACCCAGTACTTC. It codes for CASSTWDRRETQYF. The V call is TRBV5-6, the J call TRBJ2-5, with 7 bases matching TRBD1. The CDR3 extends over 14 amino acids. From germline, CDR1 is SGHDT and CDR2 YYEEEE. The V segment lost 4 bases and the J segment 5 bases; nucleotides outside the gene matches: 8.

The chain has TRBV19 and TRBJ2-1; 10 bases match TRBD1. Germline CDR1 LNHDA, CDR2 SQIVND (reference sequence). There are 15 residues in the CDR3. V shed 3 bases, J shed 7 bases, and the junction held 6 bases outside the gene matches. Written as DNA, the CDR3 is TGTGCCAGTAGTATCGGGACAGGGGTGGGAAATGAGCAGTTCTTC. Protein: CASSIGTGVGNEQFF.

The chain has TRBV5-4 and TRBJ2-3; TRBD1 agrees at 7 bases. Germline V lookup: CDR1 SGHNT, CDR2 YYREEE (reference sequence). After removal of 3 bases from V and 1 base from J, the junction contained 5 bases not matched to a gene. The CDR3 has 15 amino acids. The CDR3 reads CASSSSGTGTDTQYF. CDR3 DNA sequence: TGTGCCAGCAGCTCATCCGGGACAGGCACAGATACGCAGTATTTT.

The chain uses TRBV19 and TRBJ2-3; weak D call: TRBD2 (6 bases). The CDR3 runs 15 residues. V lost 5 bases and J 4 bases, leaving 16 bases between the germline ends. From germline, CDR1 is LNHDA and CDR2 SQIVND (reference sequence). For the CDR3, the DNA is TGTGCCAGTAGTTTCGGGACTCCAGGTGCAGATACGCAGTATTTT. This encodes CASSFGTPGADTQYF. Looking up the rest from reference TRBV19 and TRBJ2-3 gives the full variable domain: DGGITQSPKYLFRKEGQNVTLSCEQNLNHDAMYWYRQDPGQGLRLIYYSQIVNDFQKGDIAEGYSVSREKKESFPLTVTSAQKNPTAFYLCASSFGTPGADTQYFGPGTRLTVL.

The V and J genes are TRBV9 and TRBJ2-3; D is perhaps TRBD2 (5 bases). The germline gives CDR1 SGDLS, CDR2 YYNGEE. The germline V and J ends were trimmed by 0 bases and 2 bases, with 13 bases remaining between them. The CDR3 consists of 16 residues. CDR3 residues: CASSVGNSDATDTQYF. CDR3 DNA sequence: TGTGCCAGCAGCGTAGGAAATAGCGATGCCACAGATACGCAGTATTTT.

V usage is TRBV6-1 and J usage is TRBJ1-1, with 7 bases matching TRBD1. The V gene's germline CDR1 is MNHNS and CDR2 SASEGT. The CDR3 consists of 13 residues. Trimming at V came to 8 bases and at J to 5 bases, leaving 8 bases not matched to a gene. As DNA, the CDR3 is TGTGCCAGCGGACGACAGGGTGGGACTGAAGCTTTCTTT. Amino acids: CASGRQGGTEAFF.

A single count supports this clone. V gene TRBV28 combines with J gene TRBJ2-1; 14 bases map to TRBD2. V trimming: 5 bases; J trimming: 0 bases; junction bases outside the gene matches: 9. CDR1 is MDHEN, CDR2 SYDVKM, per germline. This CDR3 is 19 amino acids long. The CDR3 loop reads CASSRRTSGRWASYNEQFF. The CDR3 DNA is TGTGCCAGCAGTCGTCGGACTAGCGGGAGGTGGGCCTCCTACAATGAGCAGTTCTTC.

The rearrangement uses TRBV20-1 and TRBJ1-1; 7 nucleotides match TRBD1. CDR3 length: 11 residues. The V segment lost 5 bases and the J segment 7 bases; nucleotides outside the gene matches: 4. Germline values: CDR1 DFQATT, CDR2 SNEGSKA (reference sequence). The DNA of the CDR3 is TGCAGTGCTGGACAGGCCATTGAAGCTTTCTTT. It codes for CSAGQAIEAFF.

This chain uses TRBV6-1 with TRBJ2-5, with D possibly being TRBD1 (6 bases). The germline V and J ends were trimmed by 7 bases and 5 bases, with 14 bases remaining between them. The germline CDR1 and CDR2 sequences are MNHNS and SASEGT. This CDR3 comprises 13 residues. CDR3 region: CASKGHLGETQYF. CDR3 DNA sequence: TGTGCCAGCAAGGGACACCTGGGGGAGACCCAGTACTTC.

Written as DNA, the CDR3 is TGTGCCAGCAGCCCGGACAGGGCTGGGTCTTTCACTGGAAACACCATATATTTT. Amino acid sequence: CASSPDRAGSFTGNTIYF. This sequence joins TRBV5-4 and TRBJ1-3; TRBD1 matches at 8 bases. Germline lookup yields CDR1 SGHNT and CDR2 YYREEE (reference sequence). With 4 bases clipped from V and 2 bases from J, the junction kept 14 bases outside the gene matches. The CDR3 covers 18 residues.

The chain carries TRBV11-2 and TRBJ2-1; D remains unclear. V gave up 5 bases and J gave up 0 bases, with 8 bases separating them. There are 14 residues in the CDR3. CDR1 and CDR2 (germline): SGHAT, FQNNGV. CDR3 in DNA: TGTGCCAGCAGCCCAACCAGCTCCTACAATGAGCAGTTCTTC. It yields the protein CASSPTSSYNEQFF.